This TCR beta chain was captured by sequencing in a study of regulatory T cells in long-lasting Graves disease. Notes on this clonotype: The target antigen is unknown.

The time point is: persistent/refractory GD, antithyroid drugs over 5 years with positive TRAb. The TCR library was made from RNA extracted from PBMCs. Through Arm-PCR of CDR3 regions and iRepertoire HTBI primers, TCR beta libraries were built. TCRdb redid the calling of the multiplex PCR reads with MiXCR, one entry per CDR3 protein. In the table there are hundreds of thousands of distinct CDR3 sequences, 30% of which are singletons. Study-wide results and limits: Among the persistent patients, 2,500 to 3,000 public clonotypes were shared, more than the roughly 970 shared among new patients. The work looked only at peripheral blood and did not look at thyroid tissue.

Sequencing used peripheral blood mononuclear cells (PBMCs), obtained when the disease was refractory, from a patient treated with antithyroid drugs. This clonotype originated in a female donor with Graves disease.

CDR3 amino acids: CASSQASGRVQFF. The CDR3 nucleotides are TGTGCCAGCAGCCAAGCCAGCGGGAGGGTACAGTTCTTC. The rearrangement uses TRBV3-1 and TRBJ2-1; 10 bases fit TRBD2. This CDR3 region has 13 residues. Looked up from germline, CDR1 is LGHDT and CDR2 is YNNKEL (reference sequence). Trimming took 1 base from V and 13 from J; bases not matched to a gene: 4.